The next 9 T cell receptor beta chains were all read from a single sample in a study of blood T cell repertoires in COVID-19. Method: immunoSEQ multiplex PCR; TCRdb's copy keeps in-frame clones and lacks some. Altogether a few hundred thousand clones are present, roughly 91% being singletons, with the ten largest covering about 0.8%. Sequencing was performed on peripheral blood. The receptors shown here come from a man aged 25-45 years with acute or convalescent COVID-19.

The CDR3 protein is CASSTTGDEQYF. The CDR3 nucleotides are TGTGCCAGCAGTACGACAGGGGACGAGCAGTACTTC. The genes are TRBV6-4 and TRBJ2-7; 8 bases line up with TRBD1. After removal of 5 bases from V and 5 bases from J, the junction contained 2 bases not matched to a gene. The CDR3 spans 12 residues. Germline values: CDR1 MRHNA, CDR2 SNTAGT.

The chain is built from TRBV5-6 and TRBJ2-1; D might be TRBD1 (5 bases). The V and J ends lost 4 bases and 3 bases respectively, with 14 bases between them. The CDR3 spans 15 residues. Germline V gene data show CDR1 as SGHDT and CDR2 as YYEEEE. The CDR3 sequence: CASSIRQLNYNEQFF. The CDR3 region has the DNA TGTGCCAGCAGCATCAGACAGTTGAACTACAATGAGCAGTTCTTC.

The chain combines TRBV5-3 with TRBJ2-1; possibly TRBD2 for D (5 bases). TRBV5-3 is known as an ORF, though its function is uncertain. V dropped 2 bases and J dropped 9 bases, with 27 bases sitting between them. This CDR3 has 18 amino acids. In DNA form, the CDR3 reads TGTGCCAGAAGCTTTCCCGAACTCTGGGAGCCCCCGAGGAGTGAGCAGTTCTTC. Its translation: CARSFPELWEPPRSEQFF.

The chain employs TRBV20-1 and TRBJ1-3, with 8 bases lining up with TRBD1. The CDR3 consists of 14 residues. The germline CDR1 and CDR2 sequences are DFQATT and SNEGSKA (reference sequence). The V gene end was trimmed by 3 bases and the J gene end by 4 bases; junction bases not matched to a gene: 5. CDR3 nucleotides: TGCAGTGCTAGTCGGCCAGGGGGCGGAAACACCATATATTTT. Protein sequence: CSASRPGGGNTIYF.

This chain joins TRBV30 and TRBJ2-3; no definite D call. Looked up from germline, CDR1 is GTSNPN and CDR2 is SVGIG (reference sequence). This CDR3 region has 12 residues. Trimming shortened V by 6 bases and J by 1 base, and 8 bases separated the two germline ends. The CDR3: CACTIGTDTQYF. In DNA, the CDR3 is TGTGCCTGTACGATAGGCACAGATACGCAGTATTTT.

This sequence joins TRBV6-5 and TRBJ1-4, with D possibly matching TRBD1 (5 bases). V lost 0 bases and J 8 bases, leaving 13 bases between the germline ends. CDR1 and CDR2 (germline): MNHEY, SVGAGI. The CDR3 covers 15 residues. For the CDR3, the DNA is TGTGCCAGCAGTTACTCGTTCAGGGCACGAGAAAAACTGTTTTTT. Translation: CASSYSFRAREKLFF.

The rearrangement joins TRBV7-6 to TRBJ2-7; TRBD1 might be the D (8 bases). In germline, CDR1 is SGHVS, CDR2 FNYEAQ. This CDR3 region has 16 residues. V was clipped by 4 bases and J by 2 bases, with 18 bases between them. The CDR3 region has the DNA TGTGCCAGCAGCTCTGTCACAGGGGGGAGGGCCTACGAGCAGTACTTC. Translating gives CASSSVTGGRAYEQYF. The variable domain in full, with the rest retrieved from reference TRBV7-6 and TRBJ2-7, is GAGVSQSPRYKVTKRGQDVALRCDPISGHVSLYWYRQALGQGPEFLTYFNYEAQQDKSGLPNDRFSAERPEGSISTLTIQRTEQRDSAMYRCASSSVTGGRAYEQYFGPGTRLTVT.

V is TRBV19 and J is TRBJ2-5, with 12 bases that match TRBD2. Trimming removed 5 bases from V and 5 bases from J; junction bases left unmatched: 9. Germline V CDR1 and CDR2: LNHDA, SQIVND (reference sequence). The CDR3 sequence is 16 residues long. CDR3 bases: TGTGCCAGTAGTCTACCCCAAGGGACTAGCGGGGAGACCCAGTACTTC. It is translated as CASSLPQGTSGETQYF.

The V gene is TRBV6-4, the J gene TRBJ2-3; D gene unclear. V dropped 2 bases and J dropped 6 bases, with 6 bases sitting between them. This CDR3 has 12 amino acids. Germline CDR1 is MRHNA and CDR2 is SNTAGT. The CDR3, as DNA: TGTGCCAGCAGTGACGCCGGTGATACGCAGTATTTT. Translated, it gives CASSDAGDTQYF.